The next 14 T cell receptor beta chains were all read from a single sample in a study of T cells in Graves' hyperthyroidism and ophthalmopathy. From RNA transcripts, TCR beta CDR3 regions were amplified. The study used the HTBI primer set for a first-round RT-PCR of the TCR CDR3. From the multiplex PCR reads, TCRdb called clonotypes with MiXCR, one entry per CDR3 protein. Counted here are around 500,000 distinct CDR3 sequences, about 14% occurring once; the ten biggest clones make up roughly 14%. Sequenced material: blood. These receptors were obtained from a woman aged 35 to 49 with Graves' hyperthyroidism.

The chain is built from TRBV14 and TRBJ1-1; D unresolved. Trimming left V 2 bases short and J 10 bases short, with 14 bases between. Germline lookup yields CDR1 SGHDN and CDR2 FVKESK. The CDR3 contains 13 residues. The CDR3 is CASSQSRFRAAFF. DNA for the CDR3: TGTGCCAGCAGCCAATCGAGGTTTCGGGCAGCTTTCTTT.

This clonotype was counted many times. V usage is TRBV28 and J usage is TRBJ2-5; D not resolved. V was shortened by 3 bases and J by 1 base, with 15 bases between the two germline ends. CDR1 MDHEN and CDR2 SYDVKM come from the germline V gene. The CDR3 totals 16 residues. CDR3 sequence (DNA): TGTGCCAGCAGTTTCATACGTGGCGGTATCCAAGAGACCCAGTACTTC. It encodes CASSFIRGGIQETQYF.

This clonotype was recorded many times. The CDR3 is CASSPPTGGMGKLFF. The CDR3 region has the DNA TGTGCCAGCAGTCCACCCACAGGGGGCATGGGAAAACTGTTTTTT. The chain is built from TRBV28 and TRBJ1-4, with 9 bases aligning to TRBD1. The CDR3 covers 15 residues. V dropped 5 bases and J dropped 10; count of bases not matched to a gene: 11. The germline gives CDR1 MDHEN, CDR2 SYDVKM.

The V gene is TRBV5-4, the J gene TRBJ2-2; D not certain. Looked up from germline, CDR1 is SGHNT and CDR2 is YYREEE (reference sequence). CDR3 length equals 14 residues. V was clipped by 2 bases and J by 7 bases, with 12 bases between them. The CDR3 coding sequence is TGTGCCAGCAGCTTCCCACCCGACGGCGGGGAGCTGTTTTTT. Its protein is CASSFPPDGGELFF.

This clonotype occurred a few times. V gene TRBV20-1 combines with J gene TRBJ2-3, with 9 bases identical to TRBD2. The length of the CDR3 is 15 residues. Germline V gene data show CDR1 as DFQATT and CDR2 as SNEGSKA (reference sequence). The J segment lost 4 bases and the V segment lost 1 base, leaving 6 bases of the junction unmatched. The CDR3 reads CSARAGGRGPDTQYF. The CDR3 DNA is TGCAGTGCTAGAGCCGGCGGGAGGGGCCCAGATACGCAGTATTTT.

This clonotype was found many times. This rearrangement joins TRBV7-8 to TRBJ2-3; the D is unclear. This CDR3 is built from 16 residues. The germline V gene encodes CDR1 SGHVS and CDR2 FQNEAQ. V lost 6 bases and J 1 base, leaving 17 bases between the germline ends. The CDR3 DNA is TGTGCCAGCAGGGGAAGTGGGATGCATGGCACAGATACGCAGTATTTT. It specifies CASRGSGMHGTDTQYF.

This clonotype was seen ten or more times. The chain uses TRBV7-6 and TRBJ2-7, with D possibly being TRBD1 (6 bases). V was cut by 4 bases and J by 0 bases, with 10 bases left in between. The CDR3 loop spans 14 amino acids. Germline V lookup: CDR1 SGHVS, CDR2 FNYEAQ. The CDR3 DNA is TGTGCCAGCAGCTCCAAGGGGGACTCCTACGAGCAGTACTTC. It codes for CASSSKGDSYEQYF.

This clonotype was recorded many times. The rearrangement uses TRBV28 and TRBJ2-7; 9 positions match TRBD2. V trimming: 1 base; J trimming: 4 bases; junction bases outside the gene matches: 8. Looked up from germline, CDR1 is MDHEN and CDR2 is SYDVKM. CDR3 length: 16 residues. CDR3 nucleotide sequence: TGTGCCAGCAGTTTATTGGGTAGCGGGAGTTATTACGAGCAGTACTTC. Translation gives CASSLLGSGSYYEQYF.

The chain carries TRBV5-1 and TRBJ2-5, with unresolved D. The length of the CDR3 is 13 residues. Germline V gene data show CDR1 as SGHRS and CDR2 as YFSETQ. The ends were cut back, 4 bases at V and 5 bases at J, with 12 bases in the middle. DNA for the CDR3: TGCGCCAGCAGCCAGAACCCAATGGAGACCCAGTACTTC. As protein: CASSQNPMETQYF.

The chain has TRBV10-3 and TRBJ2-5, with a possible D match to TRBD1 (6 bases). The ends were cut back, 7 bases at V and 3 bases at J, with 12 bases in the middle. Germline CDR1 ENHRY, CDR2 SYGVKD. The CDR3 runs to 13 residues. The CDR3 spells CAITRNREETQYF. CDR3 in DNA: TGTGCCATCACACGGAACAGGGAAGAGACCCAGTACTTC.

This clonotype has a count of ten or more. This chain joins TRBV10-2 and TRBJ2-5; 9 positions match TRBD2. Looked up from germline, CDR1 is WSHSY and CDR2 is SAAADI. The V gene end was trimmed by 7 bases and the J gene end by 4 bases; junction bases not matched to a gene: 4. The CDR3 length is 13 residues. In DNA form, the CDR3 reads TGCGCCAGCAAGAGCGGGGGGTCAGAGACCCAGTACTTC. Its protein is CASKSGGSETQYF.

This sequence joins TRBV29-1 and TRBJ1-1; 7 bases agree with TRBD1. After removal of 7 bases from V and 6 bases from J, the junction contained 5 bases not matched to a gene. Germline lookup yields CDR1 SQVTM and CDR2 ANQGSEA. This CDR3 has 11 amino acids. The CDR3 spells CSGYQGAEAFF. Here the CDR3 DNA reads TGCAGCGGATACCAGGGGGCTGAAGCTTTCTTT.

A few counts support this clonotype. CDR3 region: CASSLNLDKLLADSSYNEQFF. The CDR3 nucleotides read TGTGCCAGCAGTCTCAACCTGGACAAACTACTAGCCGATAGCTCCTACAATGAGCAGTTCTTC. The chain is built from TRBV6-1 and TRBJ2-1; possible D gene TRBD2, 6 bases. CDR3 length: 21 residues. Trimming stripped 5 bases from V and 0 bases from J, with 29 bases between. CDR1 and CDR2 (germline): MNHNS, SASEGT.

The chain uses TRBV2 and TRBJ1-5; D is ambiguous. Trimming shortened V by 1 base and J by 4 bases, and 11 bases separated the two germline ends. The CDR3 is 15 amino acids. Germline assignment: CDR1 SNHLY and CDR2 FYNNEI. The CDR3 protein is CASSEEGGVNQPQHF. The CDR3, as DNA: TGTGCCAGCAGTGAAGAGGGCGGGGTTAATCAGCCCCAGCATTTT.